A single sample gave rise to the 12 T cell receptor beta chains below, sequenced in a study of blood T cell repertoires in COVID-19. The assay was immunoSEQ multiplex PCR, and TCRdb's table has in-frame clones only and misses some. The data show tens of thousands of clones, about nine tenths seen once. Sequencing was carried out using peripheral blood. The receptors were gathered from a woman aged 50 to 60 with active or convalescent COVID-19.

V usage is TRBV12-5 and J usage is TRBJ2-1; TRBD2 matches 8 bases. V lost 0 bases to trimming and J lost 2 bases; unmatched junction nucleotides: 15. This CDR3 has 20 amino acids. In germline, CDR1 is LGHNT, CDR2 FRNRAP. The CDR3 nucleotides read TGTGCTAGTGGTTTGGTACGTTCGGGAGCGGGAGACCTCACCTACAATGAGCAGTTCTTC. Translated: CASGLVRSGAGDLTYNEQFF.

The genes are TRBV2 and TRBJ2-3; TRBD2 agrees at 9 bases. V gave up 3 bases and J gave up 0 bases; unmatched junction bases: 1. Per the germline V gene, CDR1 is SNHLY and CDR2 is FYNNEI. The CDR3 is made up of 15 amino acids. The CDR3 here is CASSEGLASTDTQYF. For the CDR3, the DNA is TGTGCCAGCAGTGAGGGACTAGCAAGCACAGATACGCAGTATTTT.

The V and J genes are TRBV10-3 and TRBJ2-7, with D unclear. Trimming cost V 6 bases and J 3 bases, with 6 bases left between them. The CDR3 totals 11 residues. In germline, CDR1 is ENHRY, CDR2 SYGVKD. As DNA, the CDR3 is TGTGCCATCAGATCAAACTACGAGCAGTACTTC. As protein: CAIRSNYEQYF.

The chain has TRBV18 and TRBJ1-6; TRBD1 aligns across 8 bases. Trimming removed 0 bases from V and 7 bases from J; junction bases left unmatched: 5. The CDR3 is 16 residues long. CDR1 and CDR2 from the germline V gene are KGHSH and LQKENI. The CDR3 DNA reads TGTGCCAGCTCACCACCGACAGGGGCGCGGAATTCACCCCTCCACTTT. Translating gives CASSPPTGARNSPLHF.

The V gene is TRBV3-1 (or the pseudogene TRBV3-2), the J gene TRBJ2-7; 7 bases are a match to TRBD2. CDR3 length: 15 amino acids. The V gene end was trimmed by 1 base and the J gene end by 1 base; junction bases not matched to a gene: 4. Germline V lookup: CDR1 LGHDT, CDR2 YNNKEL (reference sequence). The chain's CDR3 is CASSQGTSVSYEQYF. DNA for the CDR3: TGTGCCAGCAGCCAAGGCACTAGCGTATCCTACGAGCAGTACTTC.

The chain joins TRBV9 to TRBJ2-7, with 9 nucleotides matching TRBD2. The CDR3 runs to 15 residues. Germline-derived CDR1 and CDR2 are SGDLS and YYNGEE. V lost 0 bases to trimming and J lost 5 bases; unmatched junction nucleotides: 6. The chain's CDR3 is CASSVGGLAGDEQYF. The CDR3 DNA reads TGTGCCAGCAGCGTAGGCGGGTTAGCGGGAGACGAGCAGTACTTC.

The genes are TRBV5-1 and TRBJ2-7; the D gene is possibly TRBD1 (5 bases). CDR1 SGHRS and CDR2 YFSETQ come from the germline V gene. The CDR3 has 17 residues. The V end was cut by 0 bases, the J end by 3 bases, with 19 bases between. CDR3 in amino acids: CASSLDPKTVNIYEQYF. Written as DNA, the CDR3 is TGCGCCAGCAGCTTGGACCCGAAGACAGTGAATATCTACGAGCAGTACTTC. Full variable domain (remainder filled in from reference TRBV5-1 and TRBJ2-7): KAGVTQTPRYLIKTRGQQVTLSCSPISGHRSVSWYQQTPGQGLQFLFEYFSETQRNKGNFPGRFSGRQFSNSRSEMNVSTLELGDSALYLCASSLDPKTVNIYEQYFGPGTRLTVT.

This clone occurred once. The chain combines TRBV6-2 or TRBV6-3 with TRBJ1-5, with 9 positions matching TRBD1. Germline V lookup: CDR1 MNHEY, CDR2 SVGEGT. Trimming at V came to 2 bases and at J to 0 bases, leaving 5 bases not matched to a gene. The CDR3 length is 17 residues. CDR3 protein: CASSYVDRGDSNQPQHF. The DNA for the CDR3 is TGTGCCAGCAGTTACGTCGACAGGGGGGATAGCAATCAGCCCCAGCATTTT.

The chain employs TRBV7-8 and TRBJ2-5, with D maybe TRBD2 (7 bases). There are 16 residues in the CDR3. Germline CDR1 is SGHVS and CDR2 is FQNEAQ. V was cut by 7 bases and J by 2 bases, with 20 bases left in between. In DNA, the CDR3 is TGTGCCAGCAAATTGGGGGGGGCGTGGGAACAAGAGACCCAGTACTTC. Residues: CASKLGGAWEQETQYF.

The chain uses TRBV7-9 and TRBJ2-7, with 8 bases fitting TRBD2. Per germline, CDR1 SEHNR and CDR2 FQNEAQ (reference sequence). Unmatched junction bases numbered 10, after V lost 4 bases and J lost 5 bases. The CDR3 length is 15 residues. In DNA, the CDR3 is TGTGCCAGCAGCTCAAGCCGGGAGGGCCTAAACGAGCAGTACTTC. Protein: CASSSSREGLNEQYF.

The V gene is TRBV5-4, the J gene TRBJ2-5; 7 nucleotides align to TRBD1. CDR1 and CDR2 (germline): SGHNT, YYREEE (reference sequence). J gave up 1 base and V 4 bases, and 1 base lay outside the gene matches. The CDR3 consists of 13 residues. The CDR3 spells CASSDRVQETQYF. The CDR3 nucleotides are TGTGCCAGCAGCGACAGGGTCCAAGAGACCCAGTACTTC. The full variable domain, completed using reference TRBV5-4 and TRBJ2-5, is ETGVTQSPTHLIKTRGQQVTLRCSSQSGHNTVSWYQQALGQGPQFIFQYYREEENGRGNFPPRFSGLQFPNYSSELNVNALELDDSALYLCASSDRVQETQYFGPGTRLLVL.

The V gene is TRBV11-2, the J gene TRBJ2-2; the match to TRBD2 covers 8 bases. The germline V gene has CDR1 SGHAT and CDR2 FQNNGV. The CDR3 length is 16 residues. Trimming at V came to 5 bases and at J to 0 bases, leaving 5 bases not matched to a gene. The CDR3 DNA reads TGTGCCAGCAGCGCCTTTAGCGGGGCGAACACCGGGGAGCTGTTTTTT. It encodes CASSAFSGANTGELFF.